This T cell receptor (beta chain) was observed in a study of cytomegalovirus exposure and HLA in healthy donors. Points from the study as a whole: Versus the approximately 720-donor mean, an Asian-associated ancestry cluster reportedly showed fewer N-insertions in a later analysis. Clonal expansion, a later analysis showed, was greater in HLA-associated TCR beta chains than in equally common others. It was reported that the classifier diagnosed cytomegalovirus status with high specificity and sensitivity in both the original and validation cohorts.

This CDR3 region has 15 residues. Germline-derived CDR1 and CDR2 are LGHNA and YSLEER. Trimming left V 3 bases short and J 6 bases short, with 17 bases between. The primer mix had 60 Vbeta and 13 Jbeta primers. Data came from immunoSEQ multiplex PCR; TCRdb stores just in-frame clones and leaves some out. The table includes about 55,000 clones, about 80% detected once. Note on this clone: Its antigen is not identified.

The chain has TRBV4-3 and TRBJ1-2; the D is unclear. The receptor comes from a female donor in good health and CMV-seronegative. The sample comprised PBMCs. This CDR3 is CASSQLTPQGNGYTF. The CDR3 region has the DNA TGCGCCAGCAGCCAGCTGACACCCCAAGGAAATGGCTACACCTTC.